These T cell receptor beta chains were read from a single sample in a study of blood T cell repertoires in COVID-19. Sequenced by immunoSEQ multiplex PCR; TCRdb stores in-frame clones only, minus some. The sample consists of roughly 100,000 clones, about nine tenths of them appearing once. Sequencing was carried out using peripheral blood. The receptors derive from a man aged 18 to 29 with acute or convalescent COVID-19. The CDR3 runs from the conserved cysteine through the conserved F or W. Fields, in order: V gene, D gene, clone size, J gene, CDR3 protein, CDR3 DNA. D genes are given only for firm matches. Size is stated for part of the rows, as once, few or many counts, or as a class when the clone is expanded.

v_gene: TRBV6-4; d_gene: TRBD1; abundance: .; j_gene: TRBJ2-5; CDR3aa: CASSAETGGGQETQYF; CDR3nt: TGTGCCAGCAGTGCTGAGACAGGGGGAGGTCAAGAGACCCAGTACTTC
v_gene: TRBV6-6; d_gene: .; abundance: .; j_gene: TRBJ1-3; CDR3aa: CASCHTPYPSGNTIYF; CDR3nt: TGTGCCAGCTGCCATACCCCCTATCCCTCCGGAAACACCATATATTTT
v_gene: TRBV12-3/TRBV12-4; d_gene: .; abundance: .; j_gene: TRBJ1-6; CDR3aa: CASSPRGSPLHF; CDR3nt: TGTGCCAGCAGTCCACGGGGTTCACCCCTCCACTTT
v_gene: TRBV19; d_gene: .; abundance: .; j_gene: TRBJ2-3; CDR3aa: CATGGISTDTQYF; CDR3nt: TGTGCCACAGGCGGGATAAGCACAGATACGCAGTATTTT
v_gene: TRBV2; d_gene: TRBD1; abundance: .; j_gene: TRBJ1-2; CDR3aa: CASRTGEENGYTF; CDR3nt: TGTGCCAGCAGGACAGGGGAGGAAAATGGCTACACCTTC
v_gene: TRBV18; d_gene: .; abundance: .; j_gene: TRBJ1-1; CDR3aa: CASSPGLLANKGDTEAFF; CDR3nt: TGTGCCAGCTCACCAGGATTGTTGGCCAATAAAGGGGACACTGAAGCTTTCTTT
v_gene: TRBV19; d_gene: .; abundance: .; j_gene: TRBJ1-2; CDR3aa: CASGSRQDPTNYGYTF; CDR3nt: TGTGCCAGTGGATCCCGACAGGACCCGACGAACTATGGCTACACCTTC
v_gene: TRBV10-3; d_gene: .; abundance: .; j_gene: TRBJ1-2; CDR3aa: CAISESDIGYTF; CDR3nt: TGTGCCATCAGTGAGTCAGACATTGGCTACACCTTC
v_gene: TRBV24-1; d_gene: .; abundance: .; j_gene: TRBJ2-7; CDR3aa: CATSDPRHGVGEQYF; CDR3nt: TGTGCCACCAGTGATCCCCGGCACGGGGTGGGCGAGCAGTACTTC
v_gene: TRBV7-9; d_gene: .; abundance: .; j_gene: TRBJ2-1; CDR3aa: CASTTQEVILYNEQFF; CDR3nt: TGTGCCAGCACAACCCAGGAGGTTATCCTTTACAATGAGCAGTTCTTC
v_gene: TRBV25-1; d_gene: .; abundance: .; j_gene: TRBJ2-3; CDR3aa: CASSEFRGTTDTQYF; CDR3nt: TGTGCCAGCAGTGAATTCCGGGGGACCACAGATACGCAGTATTTT
v_gene: TRBV5-1; d_gene: TRBD2; abundance: .; j_gene: TRBJ2-1; CDR3aa: CARTRGGENEQFF; CDR3nt: TGCGCCCGCACCCGGGGGGGGGAGAATGAGCAGTTCTTC
v_gene: TRBV2; d_gene: .; abundance: .; j_gene: TRBJ2-7; CDR3aa: CASGRSSYEQYF; CDR3nt: TGTGCCAGCGGAAGGAGCTCCTACGAGCAGTACTTC
v_gene: TRBV12-3/TRBV12-4; d_gene: .; abundance: .; j_gene: TRBJ1-3; CDR3aa: CASRGSSGNTIYF; CDR3nt: TGTGCGAGTCGAGGAAGCTCTGGAAACACCATATATTTT
v_gene: TRBV27; d_gene: .; abundance: .; j_gene: TRBJ2-3; CDR3aa: CASSSSLTTSRGTDTQYF; CDR3nt: TGTGCCAGCAGTTCCTCCCTAACTACATCCCGGGGCACAGATACGCAGTATTTT
v_gene: TRBV18; d_gene: .; abundance: .; j_gene: TRBJ2-1; CDR3aa: CASSPSFLALTYNEQFF; CDR3nt: TGTGCCAGCTCACCATCGTTTCTAGCTTTGACCTACAATGAGCAGTTCTTC
v_gene: TRBV9; d_gene: .; abundance: .; j_gene: TRBJ1-6; CDR3aa: CASSVAQGNSPLHF; CDR3nt: TGTGCCAGCAGCGTAGCCCAGGGAAACTCACCCCTCCACTTT
v_gene: TRBV3-1/TRBV3-2; d_gene: TRBD1; abundance: .; j_gene: TRBJ1-1; CDR3aa: CASSPLGTANTEAFF; CDR3nt: TGTGCCAGCAGCCCTCTCGGGACAGCTAACACTGAAGCTTTCTTT
v_gene: TRBV19; d_gene: .; abundance: .; j_gene: TRBJ2-1; CDR3aa: CASSRSGSSYNEQFF; CDR3nt: TGTGCCAGTAGTAGATCGGGTAGCTCCTACAATGAGCAGTTCTTC
v_gene: TRBV6-2/TRBV6-3; d_gene: TRBD1; abundance: .; j_gene: TRBJ2-3; CDR3aa: CASSYSRLRGYTDTQYF; CDR3nt: TGTGCCAGCAGTTACTCGCGTCTCAGGGGGTACACAGATACGCAGTATTTT
v_gene: TRBV7-2; d_gene: TRBD1; abundance: .; j_gene: TRBJ2-1; CDR3aa: CASSRRTGNNEQFF; CDR3nt: TGTGCCAGCAGCCGTCGGACAGGGAACAATGAGCAGTTCTTC
v_gene: TRBV7-9; d_gene: TRBD1; abundance: .; j_gene: TRBJ2-7; CDR3aa: CASSPPGQDYEQYF; CDR3nt: TGTGCCAGCAGCCCACCTGGACAGGACTACGAGCAGTACTTC
v_gene: TRBV4-2; d_gene: .; abundance: once; j_gene: TRBJ1-6; CDR3aa: CASSQETGSNSPLHF; CDR3nt: TGTGCCAGCAGCCAAGAAACAGGGTCTAATTCACCCCTCCACTTT
v_gene: TRBV18; d_gene: .; abundance: .; j_gene: TRBJ1-1; CDR3aa: CASSPLRDTEAFF; CDR3nt: TGTGCCAGCTCACCACTCAGGGACACTGAAGCTTTCTTT
v_gene: TRBV21-1; d_gene: .; abundance: once; j_gene: TRBJ1-2; CDR3aa: CASSIRSRDRGYGYTF; CDR3nt: TGTGCCAGCAGCATTCGATCCCGGGACAGGGGGTATGGCTACACCTTC
v_gene: TRBV7-8; d_gene: TRBD1; abundance: .; j_gene: TRBJ2-2; CDR3aa: CASSLVGGQGANGELFF; CDR3nt: TGTGCCAGCAGCTTAGTGGGTGGACAGGGGGCGAACGGGGAGCTGTTTTTT
v_gene: TRBV5-6; d_gene: .; abundance: .; j_gene: TRBJ1-1; CDR3aa: CASSSRGGYTEAFF; CDR3nt: TGTGCCAGCAGCTCCCGCGGGGGGTACACTGAAGCTTTCTTT
v_gene: TRBV7-8; d_gene: TRBD2; abundance: once; j_gene: TRBJ2-2; CDR3aa: CASITRGGANTGELFF; CDR3nt: TGTGCCAGCATCACCCGGGGGGGGGCGAACACCGGGGAGCTGTTTTTT
v_gene: TRBV2; d_gene: .; abundance: .; j_gene: TRBJ1-1; CDR3aa: CASTRGRQVGEAFF; CDR3nt: TGTGCCAGCACCCGTGGCCGGCAGGTCGGCGAAGCTTTCTTT
v_gene: TRBV20-1; d_gene: .; abundance: .; j_gene: TRBJ1-2; CDR3aa: CSASPTGMDYGYTF; CDR3nt: TGCAGTGCTAGTCCCACAGGGATGGACTATGGCTACACCTTC
v_gene: TRBV2; d_gene: .; abundance: .; j_gene: TRBJ1-3; CDR3aa: CASRATGIGNTIYF; CDR3nt: TGTGCCAGCAGAGCGACGGGTATAGGAAACACCATATATTTT
v_gene: TRBV5-1; d_gene: .; abundance: few; j_gene: TRBJ1-1; CDR3aa: CASGSHLNTEAFF; CDR3nt: TGCGCCAGCGGTAGCCACTTGAACACTGAAGCTTTCTTT
v_gene: TRBV19; d_gene: .; abundance: .; j_gene: TRBJ1-2; CDR3aa: CASRLQGQDYGYTF; CDR3nt: TGTGCCAGTAGATTGCAGGGTCAAGACTATGGCTACACCTTC
v_gene: TRBV12-5; d_gene: TRBD2; abundance: .; j_gene: TRBJ2-2; CDR3aa: CASGSGLTGGELFF; CDR3nt: TGTGCTAGTGGTTCGGGCCTAACGGGGGGAGAGCTGTTTTTT
v_gene: TRBV30; d_gene: .; abundance: once; j_gene: TRBJ1-6; CDR3aa: CAWTLVRENSPLHF; CDR3nt: TGTGCCTGGACCCTCGTCCGGGAAAATTCACCCCTCCACTTT
v_gene: TRBV5-4; d_gene: .; abundance: .; j_gene: TRBJ2-7; CDR3aa: CASSLDRVTYEQYF; CDR3nt: TGTGCCAGCAGCTTGGACAGGGTTACCTACGAGCAGTACTTC
v_gene: TRBV27; d_gene: .; abundance: .; j_gene: TRBJ1-1; CDR3aa: CASSLSPGPFTEAFF; CDR3nt: TGTGCCAGCAGTTTATCCCCAGGGCCCTTCACTGAAGCTTTCTTT
v_gene: TRBV6-2/TRBV6-3; d_gene: .; abundance: .; j_gene: TRBJ1-1; CDR3aa: CASSWGGEVTEAFF; CDR3nt: TGTGCCAGCAGTTGGGGGGGAGAGGTCACTGAAGCTTTCTTT
v_gene: TRBV6-6; d_gene: .; abundance: .; j_gene: TRBJ2-5; CDR3aa: CASLPWGRETQYF; CDR3nt: TGTGCCAGCCTACCATGGGGGCGAGAGACCCAGTACTTC
v_gene: TRBV24-1; d_gene: .; abundance: .; j_gene: TRBJ2-3; CDR3aa: CATSDPSTDTQYF; CDR3nt: TGTGCCACCAGTGACCCTAGCACAGATACGCAGTATTTT
v_gene: TRBV27; d_gene: TRBD1; abundance: .; j_gene: TRBJ2-1; CDR3aa: CASSSHRRDRGSSEQFF; CDR3nt: TGTGCCAGCAGTTCCCATCGACGGGACAGGGGGTCTTCTGAGCAGTTCTTC
v_gene: TRBV11-2; d_gene: .; abundance: .; j_gene: TRBJ1-2; CDR3aa: CASSPSGNGGYTF; CDR3nt: TGTGCCAGCAGCCCCTCGGGTAACGGTGGCTACACCTTC
v_gene: TRBV7-2; d_gene: .; abundance: .; j_gene: TRBJ2-2; CDR3aa: CASSFSRDTGELFF; CDR3nt: TGTGCCAGCAGCTTTTCGCGGGACACCGGGGAGCTGTTTTTT
v_gene: TRBV11-2; d_gene: .; abundance: .; j_gene: TRBJ1-1; CDR3aa: CASSLRRAAFF; CDR3nt: TGTGCCAGCAGCTTACGCAGGGCAGCTTTCTTT
v_gene: TRBV30; d_gene: TRBD1; abundance: .; j_gene: TRBJ1-3; CDR3aa: CAWRTQGWGNTIYF; CDR3nt: TGTGCCTGGAGGACACAGGGGTGGGGAAACACCATATATTTT
v_gene: TRBV5-1; d_gene: .; abundance: .; j_gene: TRBJ1-1; CDR3aa: CASSLGLEETEAFF; CDR3nt: TGCGCCAGCAGCTTGGGGCTTGAGGAGACTGAAGCTTTCTTT
v_gene: TRBV5-1; d_gene: TRBD1; abundance: .; j_gene: TRBJ1-2; CDR3aa: CASSLVPGGGQGAFNYGYTF; CDR3nt: TGCGCCAGCAGCTTGGTTCCGGGTGGAGGACAGGGGGCTTTCAACTATGGCTACACCTTC
v_gene: TRBV5-4; d_gene: .; abundance: .; j_gene: TRBJ2-7; CDR3aa: CASSLGQYEQYF; CDR3nt: TGTGCCAGCAGCTTGGGTCAGTACGAGCAGTACTTC
v_gene: TRBV30; d_gene: .; abundance: .; j_gene: TRBJ1-5; CDR3aa: CAWSGVGGGDQPQHF; CDR3nt: TGTGCCTGGAGTGGGGTCGGGGGGGGCGATCAGCCCCAGCATTTT
v_gene: TRBV14; d_gene: .; abundance: .; j_gene: TRBJ1-3; CDR3aa: CASTPQGGGPGNTIYF; CDR3nt: TGTGCCAGCACCCCTCAAGGGGGGGGGCCTGGAAACACCATATATTTT